This T cell receptor beta chain was retrieved from a study of blood T cell repertoires in COVID-19. With 5 bases clipped from V and 2 bases from J, the junction kept 5 bases outside the gene matches. CDR3 size: 15 residues. The germline gives CDR1 SEHNR, CDR2 FQNEAQ (reference sequence). Assay used: immunoSEQ multiplex PCR; TCRdb lists only in-frame clones, some missing. The data contain about 120,000 clones, 85% to 90% of them singletons. The rearrangement links TRBV7-9 to TRBJ1-4; 7 bases align to TRBD1. This sequence was found in a woman aged 70 to 79 with acute or convalescent COVID-19. Sequencing was done on a sample of peripheral blood. The CDR3 sequence: CASSPGTATNEKLFF. CDR3 DNA: TGTGCCAGCAGCCCCGGGACAGCTACTAATGAAAAACTGTTTTTT.